Listed below are T cell receptor beta chains from one sample, sequenced in a study of beta chain features in type 1 diabetes. TCRdb's table, derived via immunoSEQ multiplex PCR, lists solely in-frame clones and lacks some. The sample consists of hundreds of thousands of clones, around a sixth of them appearing once. The sample consisted of naive CD4+ T cells from blood. The source is a man aged 18-30 years in good health. CDR3s include the opening cysteine and the closing phenylalanine or tryptophan. A D gene is named only where the DNA matches it firmly. Size tells how often a clone was seen (once, few, many) or the class of an expanded clone, and some rows leave it out.

V gene,D gene,clone size,J gene,CDR3 DNA,CDR3 protein
TRBV7-2,TRBD2,-,TRBJ2-7,TGTGCCAGCAGCTCATATGGCGGGAGGGCCTCTAGGTACGAGCAGTACTTC,CASSSYGGRASRYEQYF
TRBV9,-,few,TRBJ2-4,TGTGCCAGCAGCACCGGGGGTTTCAAAAACATTCAGTACTTC,CASSTGGFKNIQYF
TRBV5-1,-,-,TRBJ2-1,TGCGCCAGCAGCCAGAGAGCAGTCCTATACAATGAGCAGTTCTTC,CASSQRAVLYNEQFF
TRBV7-9,-,few,TRBJ1-6,TGTGCCAGCAGCTTAGCGGAGGATCGGTGGAATTCACCCCTCCACTTT,CASSLAEDRWNSPLHF
TRBV10-3,-,few,TRBJ1-4,TGTGCCATCAGTGGCACCGGGGGGGAGGCGCATGGTGAAAAACTGTTTTTT,CAISGTGGEAHGEKLFF
TRBV7-2,TRBD2,-,TRBJ2-1,TGTGCCAGCAGCCGAGAGCGCCCGGGACTAGCGGGAGGGGAGCAGTTCTTC,CASSRERPGLAGGEQFF
TRBV7-2,-,-,TRBJ2-7,TGTGCCAGCAGCTTAGCCCCAGGGGTGAGAAACGAGCAGTACTTC,CASSLAPGVRNEQYF
TRBV2,-,few,TRBJ2-1,TGTGCCAGCAGTGATACGGGCTATGAGCAGTTCTTC,CASSDTGYEQFF
TRBV9,-,-,TRBJ2-3,TGTGCCAGCAGCGTAGTAGGAAGCACAGATACGCAGTATTTT,CASSVVGSTDTQYF
TRBV25-1,-,-,TRBJ2-3,TGTGCCAGCAGTGACAACGCCCGACTCACAGATACGCAGTATTTT,CASSDNARLTDTQYF
TRBV4-1,-,-,TRBJ1-2,TGCGCCAGCAGCCAAACGGGACGGAATTTCTATGGCTACACCTTC,CASSQTGRNFYGYTF
TRBV18,TRBD2,-,TRBJ2-2,TGTGCCAGCTCACCTATCAGTCAAGCGGGAGTGTCCGGGGAGCTGTTTTTT,CASSPISQAGVSGELFF
TRBV4-2,TRBD1,-,TRBJ2-2,TGTGCCAGCAGCCAAGCGGGGACAGGGGGAATGGCCGGGGAGCTGTTTTTT,CASSQAGTGGMAGELFF
TRBV28,-,-,TRBJ1-2,TGTGCCAGCAGTCCGGGGGGCAGCTATGGCTACACCTTC,CASSPGGSYGYTF
TRBV9,-,-,TRBJ1-3,TGTGCCAGCAGCGTAGCCAGAGCCGGAAACACCATATATTTT,CASSVARAGNTIYF
TRBV25-1,TRBD2,few,TRBJ2-7,TGTGCCAGCAGTCGGACTAGCGGGGGAGCCTACGAGCAGTACTTC,CASSRTSGGAYEQYF
TRBV10-3,-,-,TRBJ1-2,TGTGCCATCAGTGAGTCGGCGGACAGACCTCTCTATGGCTACACCTTC,CAISESADRPLYGYTF
TRBV25-1,-,-,TRBJ2-3,TGTGCCAGCAGTGAATACACTAGATGGGTCACAGATACGCAGTATTTT,CASSEYTRWVTDTQYF
TRBV28,TRBD2,-,TRBJ2-2,TGTGCCAGCAAGGGAGGGTTGAGCACCGGGGAGCTGTTTTTT,CASKGGLSTGELFF
TRBV30,-,-,TRBJ2-1,TGTGCCTGGCTCCGGGACCCCCTTTACGATGAGCAGTTCTTC,CAWLRDPLYDEQFF
TRBV1,-,few,TRBJ2-7,TGCACCAGCAGCCCTCGAGGATTACCATACGAGCAGTACTTC,CTSSPRGLPYEQYF
TRBV10-3,-,-,TRBJ1-1,TGTGCCATCAGTATGAACACTGAAGCTTTCTTT,CAISMNTEAFF
TRBV28,TRBD1,-,TRBJ1-5,TGTGCCAACCGACAGGGCCCCAATCAGCCCCAGCATTTT,CANRQGPNQPQHF
TRBV19,-,-,TRBJ1-1,TGTGCCAGTAATTACCCGCAGGGTGGCACTGAAGCTTTCTTT,CASNYPQGGTEAFF
TRBV2,TRBD1,few,TRBJ1-2,TGTGCCAGTTTGATGACAGGGCCAAGACAAAACTATGGCTACACCTTC,CASLMTGPRQNYGYTF
TRBV7-2,-,-,TRBJ2-7,TGTGCCAGCAGCTTAGACAGGGAAGGCGAGCAGTACTTC,CASSLDREGEQYF
TRBV29-1,-,few,TRBJ2-5,TGCAGCGTTGTGGCAGTTGCGGCCCAAGAGACCCAGTACTTC,CSVVAVAAQETQYF
TRBV7-8,-,-,TRBJ1-6,TGTGCCAGCAGCTTAGGGGAGGTTAATTCACCCCTCCACTTT,CASSLGEVNSPLHF
TRBV18,-,-,TRBJ1-1,TGTGCCAGCTCACACAACACTGAAGCTTTCTTT,CASSHNTEAFF
TRBV19,TRBD1,-,TRBJ1-2,TGTGCCAGTAGTGAAGGGGGACAGGGGAACTATGGCTACACCTTC,CASSEGGQGNYGYTF
TRBV14,TRBD1,few,TRBJ1-6,TGTGCCAGCAGCTTCAGGGGGGGAGGGTCACCCCTCCACTTT,CASSFRGGGSPLHF
TRBV5-1,TRBD2,-,TRBJ2-5,TGCGCCAGCACCCTAGCGGGGGGGATCCAAGAGACCCAGTACTTC,CASTLAGGIQETQYF
TRBV10-3,-,-,TRBJ2-5,TGTGCCATCAGTGAGTCCGGGGGCCGAGAGACCCAGTACTTC,CAISESGGRETQYF
TRBV10-3,-,few,TRBJ2-7,TGTGCCATCAGCCCTAGGGACACCTACGAGCAGTACTTC,CAISPRDTYEQYF
TRBV5-1,-,-,TRBJ2-3,TGCGCCAGCAGGCTCGGTTCAGATACGCAGTATTTT,CASRLGSDTQYF
TRBV30,TRBD1,-,TRBJ2-7,TGTGCCTGGAGTGTATTGGGGACAGGGGGTGGCGAGCAGTACTTC,CAWSVLGTGGGEQYF
TRBV28,TRBD1,few,TRBJ2-2,TGTGCCAGCAGTCCGCACAGGACAGGAACCGGGGAGCTGTTTTTT,CASSPHRTGTGELFF
TRBV28,TRBD1,-,TRBJ2-2,TGTGCCAGCAGTTTAGTGGACAGGGACACCGGGGAGCTGTTTTTT,CASSLVDRDTGELFF
TRBV27,-,-,TRBJ1-2,TGTGCCAGCGGCTTTCGGAGGTTTGGCTACACCTTC,CASGFRRFGYTF
TRBV2,TRBD1,-,TRBJ2-3,TGTGCCAGCATCGTAGGGGGCCGTACCACAGATACGCAGTATTTT,CASIVGGRTTDTQYF
TRBV11-1,-,-,TRBJ1-5,TGTGCCAGCAGCTTAGGGCAGGGCAATCAGCCCCAGCATTTT,CASSLGQGNQPQHF
TRBV5-4,-,few,TRBJ1-3,TGTGCCAGCAGCTCGATAAAGAACTCTGGAAACACCATATATTTT,CASSSIKNSGNTIYF
TRBV29-1,TRBD1,few,TRBJ2-7,TGCAGCGTTGAAAAAGTTTGGACAGGGGCTGGGGAGCAGTACTTC,CSVEKVWTGAGEQYF
TRBV7-2,-,-,TRBJ1-1,TGTGCCAGCAGCTCCAGGGGTTTCACTGAAGCTTTCTTT,CASSSRGFTEAFF
TRBV30,-,-,TRBJ1-2,TGTGCCTGGAGTGTAGAACGGGGCTATGGCTACACCTTC,CAWSVERGYGYTF
TRBV27,-,-,TRBJ2-7,TGTGCCAGCAGCCCCAAAACGAGCTCCTACGAGCAGTACTTC,CASSPKTSSYEQYF
TRBV9,-,-,TRBJ1-1,TGTGCCAGCAGCGTAGGGCGGGGGATGTTACCGTCGAACACTGAAGCTTTCTTT,CASSVGRGMLPSNTEAFF
TRBV18,TRBD1,-,TRBJ2-4,TGTGCCAGCTCACCTTCCGCCCGACAGGGTAGAGCCAAAAACATTCAGTACTTC,CASSPSARQGRAKNIQYF
TRBV4-2,TRBD1,-,TRBJ2-7,TGTGCCAGCAGCCAAGAGGGACAGGGGGCCGAGCAGTACTTC,CASSQEGQGAEQYF
TRBV4-3,-,-,TRBJ1-1,TGCGCCAGCAGCCAAGGGGGGGCCATGAACACTGAAGCTTTCTTT,CASSQGGAMNTEAFF
TRBV7-9,-,few,TRBJ1-4,TGTGCCAGCAGCTCTCCATCGGGGTTGGGGGGAAAACTGTTTTTT,CASSSPSGLGGKLFF
TRBV7-9,-,-,TRBJ1-5,TGTGCCAGCAGCTCCCAAAGCAATCAGCCCCAGCATTTT,CASSSQSNQPQHF
TRBV14,-,-,TRBJ2-5,TGTGCCAGCAGCCAAGATAGGCTCCCGCTGGGGGCCCAGTACTTC,CASSQDRLPLGAQYF
TRBV9,-,-,TRBJ2-5,TGTGCCAGCAGCGTAGCTTTGCGAGGGGGAGAGACCCAGTACTTC,CASSVALRGGETQYF
TRBV7-3,-,-,TRBJ2-1,TGTGCCAGCAGCCCGACACCCCGAAACTACAATGAGCAGTTCTTC,CASSPTPRNYNEQFF
TRBV5-1,-,few,TRBJ2-7,TGCGCCAGCAGCCAACGCCAAGGAGGCTACGAGCAGTACTTC,CASSQRQGGYEQYF
TRBV18,-,-,TRBJ2-1,TGTGCCAGCTCACCAGCCACCCTTGCCCCTGAGCAGTTCTTC,CASSPATLAPEQFF
TRBV6-5,-,-,TRBJ1-1,TGTGCCAGCGGACCGGGACCCATGAACACTGAAGCTTTCTTT,CASGPGPMNTEAFF
TRBV28,-,few,TRBJ2-1,TGTGCCAGCAGTCCTGTGACTGTATATGAGCAGTTCTTC,CASSPVTVYEQFF
TRBV11-2,TRBD2,-,TRBJ2-5,TGTGCCAGCAGCTTACGACTAGCGACTAGCGAGACCCAGTACTTC,CASSLRLATSETQYF